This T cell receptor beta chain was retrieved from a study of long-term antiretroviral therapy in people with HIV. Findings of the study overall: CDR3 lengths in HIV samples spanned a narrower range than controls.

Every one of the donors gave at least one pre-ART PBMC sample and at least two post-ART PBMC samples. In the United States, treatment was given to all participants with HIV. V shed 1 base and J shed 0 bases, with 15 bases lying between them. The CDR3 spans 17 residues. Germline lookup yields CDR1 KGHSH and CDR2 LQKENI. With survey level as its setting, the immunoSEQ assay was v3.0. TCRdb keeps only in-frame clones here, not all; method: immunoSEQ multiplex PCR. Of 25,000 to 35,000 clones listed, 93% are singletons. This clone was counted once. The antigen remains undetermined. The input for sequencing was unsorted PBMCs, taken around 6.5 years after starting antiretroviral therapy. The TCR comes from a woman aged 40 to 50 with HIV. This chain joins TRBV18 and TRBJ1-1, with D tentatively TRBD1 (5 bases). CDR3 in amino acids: CASSPQGSHLMNTEAFF. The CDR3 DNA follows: TGTGCCAGCTCACCACAGGGGTCTCATCTAATGAACACTGAAGCTTTCTTT.